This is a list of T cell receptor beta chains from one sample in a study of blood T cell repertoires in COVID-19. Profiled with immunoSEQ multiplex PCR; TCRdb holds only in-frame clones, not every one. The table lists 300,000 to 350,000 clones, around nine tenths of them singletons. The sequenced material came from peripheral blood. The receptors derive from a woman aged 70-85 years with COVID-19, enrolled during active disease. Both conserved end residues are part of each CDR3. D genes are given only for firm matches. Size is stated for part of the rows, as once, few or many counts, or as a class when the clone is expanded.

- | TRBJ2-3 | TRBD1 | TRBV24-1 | TGTGCCACCAGCAATTTCGGGACAGGGCCAGATACGCAGTATTTT | CATSNFGTGPDTQYF
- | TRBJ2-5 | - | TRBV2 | TGTGCCAGCAGTGAATGGACAATACAAGAGACCCAGTACTTC | CASSEWTIQETQYF
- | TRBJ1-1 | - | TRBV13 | TGTGCCAGCAGCTTAAGGGGTTTGAACACTGAAGCTTTCTTT | CASSLRGLNTEAFF
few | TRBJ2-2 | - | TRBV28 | TGTGCCAGCAGTTTACAGAGGGCGCCGAACACCGGGGAGCTGTTTTTT | CASSLQRAPNTGELFF
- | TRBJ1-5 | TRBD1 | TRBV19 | TGTGCCAGTAGTATCAGGGGGCTCTATCAGCCCCAGCATTTT | CASSIRGLYQPQHF
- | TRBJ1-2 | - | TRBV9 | TGTGCCAGCAGCATGGACAGCAGCGGCTACACCTTC | CASSMDSSGYTF
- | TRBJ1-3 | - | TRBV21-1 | TGTGCCTTGGGGACAGGCACTGGAAACACCATATATTTT | CALGTGTGNTIYF
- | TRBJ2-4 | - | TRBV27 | TGTGCCAGCAGTGCCTGGGCCGAAAACATTCAGTACTTC | CASSAWAENIQYF
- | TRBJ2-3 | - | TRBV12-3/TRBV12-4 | TGTGCCAGCAGTCCCGATCGCCGGGGTACGCAGTATTTT | CASSPDRRGTQYF
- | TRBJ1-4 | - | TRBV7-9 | TGTGCCAGCAGCCAGGGGCAGAGCTGGACTAATGAAAAACTGTTTTTT | CASSQGQSWTNEKLFF
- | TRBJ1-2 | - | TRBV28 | TGTGCCAGCGGGAATACAGGGAACTATGGCTACACCTTC | CASGNTGNYGYTF
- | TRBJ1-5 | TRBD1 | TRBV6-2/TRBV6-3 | TGTGCCAGCAGTTATCGGACAGGGGGCTTTCTTGGCAATCAGCCCCAGCATTTT | CASSYRTGGFLGNQPQHF
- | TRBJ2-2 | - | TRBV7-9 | TGTGCCAGCAACGAACAGGGAGCCACCGGGGAGCTGTTTTTT | CASNEQGATGELFF
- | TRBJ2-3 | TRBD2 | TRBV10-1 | TGCGCCAGCGCCCGAACCGGGGGGGCCACAGATACGCAGTATTTT | CASARTGGATDTQYF
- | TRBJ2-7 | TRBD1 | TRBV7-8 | TGTGCCAGCAGCTTAGGGACAGGGGGCCCCAACGAGCAGTACTTC | CASSLGTGGPNEQYF
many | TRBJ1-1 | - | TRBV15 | TGTGCCACCAGCAACGAGGCAGGGTTTGGCACTGAAGCTTTCTTT | CATSNEAGFGTEAFF
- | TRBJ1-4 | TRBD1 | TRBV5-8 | TGTGCCAGCAGCTTGCCGGGACAGCCTAATGAAAAACTGTTTTTT | CASSLPGQPNEKLFF
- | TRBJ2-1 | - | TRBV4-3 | TGCGCCAGCAGCCAAGTAGGTTACAGGGATCACAATGAGCAGTTCTTC | CASSQVGYRDHNEQFF
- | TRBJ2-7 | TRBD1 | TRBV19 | TGTGCCAGTAGTATTTTTACAGGGGGCCCCTACGAGCAGTACTTC | CASSIFTGGPYEQYF
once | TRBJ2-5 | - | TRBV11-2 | TGTGCCAGCACCCGTTACTCCACCCCGCAAGAGACCCAGTACTTC | CASTRYSTPQETQYF
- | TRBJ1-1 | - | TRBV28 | TGTGCCAGCAGTTCGGACACTGAAGCTTTCTTT | CASSSDTEAFF
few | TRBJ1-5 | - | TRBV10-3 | TGTGCCATCAGTGCAAGGGGTCAGGGAGGGAATCAGCCCCAGCATTTT | CAISARGQGGNQPQHF
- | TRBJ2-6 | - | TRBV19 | TGTGCCAGTAGTATTGTGGGGGCGACTGGGGCCAACGTCCTGACTTTC | CASSIVGATGANVLTF
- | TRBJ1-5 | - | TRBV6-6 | TGTGCCAGCAGTTACGGCAGGGGCGGGCAGCCCCAGCATTTT | CASSYGRGGQPQHF
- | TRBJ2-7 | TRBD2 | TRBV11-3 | TGTGCCAGCAGCTTAAGCGGGGGTGTCTCCTACGAGCAGTACTTC | CASSLSGGVSYEQYF
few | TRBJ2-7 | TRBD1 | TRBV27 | TGTGCCAGCGCGAGGACAGGTCGCTCCTCCTACGAGCAGTACTTC | CASARTGRSSYEQYF
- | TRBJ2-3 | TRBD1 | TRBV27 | TGTGCCAGCAGTAGGAACAGGGGCCGTTCATGGGATACGCAGTATTTT | CASSRNRGRSWDTQYF
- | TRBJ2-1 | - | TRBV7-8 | TGTGCCAGCAGCTTATATCCTCTTCCCTACAATGAGCAGTTCTTC | CASSLYPLPYNEQFF
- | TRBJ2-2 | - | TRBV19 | TGTGCCAGTACCCTAGGGGCCGGGGAGCTGTTTTTT | CASTLGAGELFF
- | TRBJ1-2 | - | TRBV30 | TGTGCCTGGACAGGCCAGGGCTATGGCTACACCTTC | CAWTGQGYGYTF
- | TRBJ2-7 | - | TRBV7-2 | TGTGCCAGCAGCTTGGAGGGAAGCTCCTACGAGCAGTACTTC | CASSLEGSSYEQYF
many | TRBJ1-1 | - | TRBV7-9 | TGTGCCAGCAGCAATAGGTCGGACACCACTGAAGCTTTCTTT | CASSNRSDTTEAFF
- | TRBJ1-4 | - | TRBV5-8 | TGTGCCAGCAGCCCCGAACAGGGACCTTTAGAAAAACTGTTTTTT | CASSPEQGPLEKLFF
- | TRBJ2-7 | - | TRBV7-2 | TGTGCCAGCAGCCCCATGAGGACAGCTAACTACGAGCAGTACTTC | CASSPMRTANYEQYF
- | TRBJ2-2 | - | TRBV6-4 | TGTGCCACCCCTCCCACCGGGGAGCTGTTTTTT | CATPPTGELFF
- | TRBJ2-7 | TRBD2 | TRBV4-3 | TGCGCCAGCAGCCAAGAGGCCAGCGGGATCTACGAGCAGTACTTC | CASSQEASGIYEQYF
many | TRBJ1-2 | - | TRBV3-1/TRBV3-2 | TGTGCCAGCAGCCTCGCGGATGGAGCAGTCTATGGCTACACCTTC | CASSLADGAVYGYTF
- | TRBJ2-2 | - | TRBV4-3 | TGCGCCAGCAGCCAAGGGACAGGACTAGCAGAGGAGCTGTTTTTT | CASSQGTGLAEELFF
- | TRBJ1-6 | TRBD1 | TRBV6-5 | TGTGCCAGCAGGACAGGGTTCAATTCACCCCTCCACTTT | CASRTGFNSPLHF
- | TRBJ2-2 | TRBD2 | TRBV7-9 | TGTGCCAGCAGCATAACCTTCGGACTAGCGGGGGGGCCGAACACCGGGGAGCTGTTTTTT | CASSITFGLAGGPNTGELFF
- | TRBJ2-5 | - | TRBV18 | TGTGCCAGCTCACGTACTTACCAAGAGACCCAGTACTTC | CASSRTYQETQYF
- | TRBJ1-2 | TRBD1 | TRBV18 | TGTGCCAGCTCACCCGGGACAGGGTTTGATGGCTACACCTTC | CASSPGTGFDGYTF
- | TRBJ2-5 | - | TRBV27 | TGTGCCAGCAGTTATAAGGGGTTAAGAGAGACCCAGTACTTC | CASSYKGLRETQYF
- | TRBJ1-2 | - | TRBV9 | TGTGCCAGCAGCGTGTGGCAGGGGAACGGCTACACCTTC | CASSVWQGNGYTF
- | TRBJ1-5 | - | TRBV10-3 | TGTGCCAGCCGGGACACCCAATTCGGTCAGCCCCAGCATTTT | CASRDTQFGQPQHF
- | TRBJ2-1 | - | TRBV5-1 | TGCGCCAGCAGCCCCGAGCCACTCCTTTACAATGAGCAGTTCTTC | CASSPEPLLYNEQFF
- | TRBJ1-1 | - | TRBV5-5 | TGTGCCAGCAGCTTGGCGGGGGAGTGGGCCACTGAAGCTTTCTTT | CASSLAGEWATEAFF
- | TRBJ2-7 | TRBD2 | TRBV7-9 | TGTGCCAGCAGTTCTAGCGGGTTCTACGAGCAGTACTTC | CASSSSGFYEQYF